A single sample is the source of the 23 T cell receptor beta chains below, sequenced in a study of immune evolution from preneoplasia to lung adenocarcinoma. Sequenced by immunoSEQ multiplex PCR; TCRdb stores in-frame clones only, minus some. The table records 9,500 to 15,000 clones, about 84% of them present only once. Sequenced sample: FFPE tissue from an adenomatous hyperplasia lung lesion. As to subset: atypical adenomatous hyperplasia (AAH), lung preneoplasia. Receptors were obtained from a person aged 50-70 years with lung adenocarcinoma.

This clone was observed a few times. The V and J genes are TRBV6-5 and TRBJ1-1; D not resolved. The CDR3 has 14 amino acids. Germline V CDR1 and CDR2: MNHEY, SVGAGI. Trimming left V 6 bases short and J 1 base short, with 12 bases between. CDR3 residues: CASRKRLENTEAFF. CDR3 DNA sequence: TGTGCCAGCAGAAAAAGGCTAGAGAACACTGAAGCTTTCTTT.

The chain carries TRBV30 and TRBJ2-5; 7 positions match TRBD2. This CDR3 has 16 residues. V shed 2 bases, J shed 5 bases, and the junction held 14 bases outside the gene matches. Germline values: CDR1 GTSNPN, CDR2 SVGIG (reference sequence). CDR3 bases: TGTGCCTGGAGTCGGGGGGAGGGAGGGCCGGTGGAGACCCAGTACTTC. Encoded protein: CAWSRGEGGPVETQYF.

This clone has more than one count but fewer than ten. The CDR3 DNA reads as TGCGCCAGCAGCCAAGATTGGCCAGGAATTACCTACGAGCAGTACTTC. It encodes CASSQDWPGITYEQYF. The genes are TRBV4-1 and TRBJ2-7; unclear D gene. Germline values: CDR1 MGHRA, CDR2 YSYEKL. This CDR3 is 16 amino acids long. V was pared by 0 bases and J by 2 bases, with 14 bases between.

Turning to this clone: The sample contains more than one DNA sequence encoding this CDR3. The gene calls are TRBV28 and TRBJ1-5; 7 bases are a match to TRBD1. Germline V gene sequence: CDR1 MDHEN, CDR2 SYDVKM. V shed 6 bases, J shed 1 base, and the junction held 6 bases outside the gene matches. There are 15 residues in the CDR3. The CDR3 bases are TGTGCCAGCAGGGTCACAGGGGCAAGCAATCAGCCCCAGCATTTT. Its translation: CASRVTGASNQPQHF. The full variable domain, with the rest looked up from reference TRBV28 and TRBJ1-5, is DVKVTQSSRYLVKRTGEKVFLECVQDMDHENMFWYRQDPGLGLRLIYFSYDVKMKEKGDIPEGYSVSREKKERFSLILESASTNQTSMYLCASRVTGASNQPQHFGDGTRLSIL.

CDR3 sequence (DNA): TGTGCCAGCTTCGAGCAGATGGGGATGAACACTGAAGCTTTCTTT. Its protein product is CASFEQMGMNTEAFF. The chain employs TRBV18 and TRBJ1-1; D not certain. The CDR3 has 15 amino acids. Trimming shortened V by 7 bases and J by 0 bases, and 15 bases separated the two germline ends. Germline lookup yields CDR1 KGHSH and CDR2 LQKENI.

This chain joins TRBV7-3 and TRBJ2-1, with TRBD2 identical over 8 bases. Per the germline V gene, CDR1 is SGHTA and CDR2 is FQGTGA. The CDR3 consists of 13 residues. J was trimmed by 6 bases and V by 3 bases; bases with no gene match: 1. Here the CDR3 reads CASSLGTSNEQFF. CDR3 in DNA: TGTGCCAGCAGCTTGGGGACTAGCAATGAGCAGTTCTTC. Based on the CDR3 plus reference TRBV7-3 and TRBJ2-1, the full variable domain is GAGVSQTPSNKVTEKGKYVELRCDPISGHTALYWYRQSLGQGPEFLIYFQGTGAADDSGLPNDRFFAVRPEGSVSTLKIQRTERGDSAVYLCASSLGTSNEQFFGPGTRLTVL.

This chain uses TRBV7-6 with TRBJ2-3, with 7 bases fitting TRBD1. This CDR3 contains 14 residues. V shed 5 bases, J shed 4 bases, and the junction held 6 bases outside the gene matches. CDR1 is SGHVS and CDR2 is FNYEAQ in the germline V gene. CDR3 amino acids: CASSPQGDADTQYF. The CDR3 DNA is TGTGCCAGCAGCCCCCAGGGGGACGCAGATACGCAGTATTTT.

A word on this clone: At one end the junction does not follow the germline gene, possibly because of a read error. The chain has TRBV25-1 and TRBJ1-2; D remains unclear. Germline assignment: CDR1 MGHDK and CDR2 SYGVNS. The CDR3 totals 13 residues. The CDR3: CASSLRTNYGYAF. The CDR3 DNA is TGTGCCAGCAGTTTGAGAACTAACTATGGCTACGCCTTC.

V usage is TRBV10-3 and J usage is TRBJ2-1; D not resolved. The ends were cut back, 10 bases at V and 2 bases at J, with 18 bases in the middle. This CDR3 has 15 residues. Per the germline V gene, CDR1 is ENHRY and CDR2 is SYGVKD. CDR3 sequence reads: CATRGEELTYNEQFF. The DNA of the CDR3 is TGTGCCACCCGAGGAGAGGAACTAACCTACAATGAGCAGTTCTTC.

The chain carries TRBV7-2 and TRBJ2-7, with D perhaps TRBD2 (6 bases). The CDR3 runs 12 residues. The germline V gene has CDR1 SGHTA and CDR2 FQGNSA. Trimming removed 6 bases from V and 8 bases from J, with 14 bases in between. The CDR3 spells CASSSWDFQQYF. The CDR3 DNA reads TGTGCCAGCAGTTCCTGGGACTTCCAGCAGTACTTC.

V gene TRBV6-6 combines with J gene TRBJ1-2; the D gene is possibly TRBD1 (5 bases). V lost 11 bases, J lost 8 bases, and 27 bases lay in between. The CDR3 runs to 15 residues. The germline V gene encodes CDR1 MNHNY and CDR2 SVGAGI (reference sequence). The CDR3: CASRQQLTPRDGYTF. CDR3 coding DNA: TGTGCCTCTCGCCAGCAGTTAACCCCCAGGGACGGCTACACCTTC.

The V gene is TRBV4-1, the J gene TRBJ2-5; 10 positions match TRBD1. The junction had 14 bases not matched to a gene; V was cut back by 1 base and J by 0 bases. The CDR3 covers 20 residues. Germline CDR1 reads MGHRA; CDR2 reads YSYEKL. The CDR3 protein is CASSQARQGAVSSYQETQYF. CDR3 nucleotides: TGCGCCAGCAGCCAAGCCCGACAGGGGGCCGTGTCGTCGTACCAAGAGACCCAGTACTTC.

On this clone itself: One end of the junction is discordant with germline, which a read error may explain. Other DNA sequences in this specimen translate into the identical CDR3. The chain couples TRBV18 to TRBJ1-5, with a tentative D call TRBD1 (6 bases). The V gene's germline CDR1 is KGHSH and CDR2 LQKENI. The CDR3 is 15 residues long. Here the CDR3 reads CASSLRGQSNQPQHF. DNA for the CDR3: TGTGCCAGTTCACTCAGAGGACAGAGCAATCAGCCCCAGCATTTT.

The V gene is TRBV10-1, the J gene TRBJ2-2; the D gene is possibly TRBD2 (6 bases). The CDR3 has 12 amino acids. V shed 8 bases and J shed 4 bases, with 8 bases lying between them. Germline V gene lookup returns CDR1 WNHNN and CDR2 SYGVQD (reference sequence). CDR3 residues: CASQEGTGELFF. The CDR3 region has the DNA TGCGCCAGCCAGGAGGGCACCGGGGAGCTGTTTTTT.

The gene calls are TRBV5-1 and TRBJ2-7, with 8 positions matching TRBD1. The CDR3 is 14 residues long. CDR1 and CDR2 from the germline V gene are SGHRS and YFSETQ. V was clipped by 1 base and J by 5 bases; unmatched bases: 5. The CDR3 loop reads CASSLKGQDDEQYF. The CDR3, as DNA: TGCGCCAGCAGCTTGAAGGGACAGGATGACGAGCAGTACTTC.

The chain carries TRBV5-1 and TRBJ1-1, with TRBD1 matching over 7 bases. CDR3 length: 15 residues. J lost 1 base, V lost 4 bases, and 7 bases had no gene match. Germline CDR1 and CDR2: SGHRS and YFSETQ. The CDR3 loop reads CASSPRDSPNTEAFF. The CDR3 DNA is TGCGCCAGCAGCCCCCGGGACAGTCCGAACACTGAAGCTTTCTTT.

J is TRBJ2-1 and V is TRBV6-5; unclear D gene. The CDR3 has 16 amino acids. Germline assignment: CDR1 MNHEY and CDR2 SVGAGI. V was shortened by 4 bases and J by 4 bases, with 17 bases between the two germline ends. The CDR3 here is CASSSRPLLGYNEQFF. As DNA, the CDR3 is TGTGCCAGCAGTTCGCGGCCTCTACTGGGGTACAATGAGCAGTTCTTC.

The DNA of the CDR3 is TGCGCCAGCAGCCCGACTAGCGGGGCTGGCGGTGAGCAGTTCTTC. Translating gives CASSPTSGAGGEQFF. The V gene is TRBV5-1, the J gene TRBJ2-1, with TRBD2 identical over 11 bases. V shed 4 bases, J shed 9 bases, and the junction held 9 bases outside the gene matches. CDR3 length equals 15 residues. The germline CDR1 and CDR2 sequences are SGHRS and YFSETQ.

The V gene is TRBV5-1, the J gene TRBJ1-2; 8 bases are shared with TRBD1. The CDR3 extends over 17 amino acids. The germline CDR1 and CDR2 sequences are SGHRS and YFSETQ. Trimming removed 4 bases from V and 0 bases from J; junction bases left unmatched: 11. The CDR3: CASSPRTGSVTNYGYTF. The CDR3 coding sequence is TGCGCCAGCAGCCCGAGGACAGGGTCGGTGACTAACTATGGCTACACCTTC.

The rearrangement links TRBV4-2 to TRBJ2-7; D gene unclear. Trimming pared 0 bases from V and 6 bases from J, leaving 6 bases between. This CDR3 has 12 residues. From germline, CDR1 is LGHNA and CDR2 YNFKEQ. CDR3 in DNA: TGTGCCAGCAGCCAAGACTTTAGCGAGCAGTACTTC. Its protein is CASSQDFSEQYF.

The CDR3 reads CASSPSGRVRETQYF. The CDR3 DNA sequence: TGTGCCAGCTCACCTTCGGGCAGGGTGAGGGAGACCCAGTACTTC. The chain couples TRBV18 to TRBJ2-5, with D perhaps matching TRBD1 (5 bases). CDR3 size: 15 residues. V lost 3 bases and J 5 bases, leaving 16 bases between the germline ends. CDR1 is KGHSH, CDR2 LQKENI, per germline.

The V and J genes are TRBV6-1 and TRBJ2-5, with 9 positions matching TRBD1. The CDR3 totals 15 residues. Germline values: CDR1 MNHNS, CDR2 SASEGT. V lost 1 base and J lost 5; bases outside the gene matches: 5. The CDR3 is CASSEGTGAWETQYF. CDR3 nucleotide sequence: TGTGCCAGCAGTGAAGGGACAGGGGCTTGGGAGACCCAGTACTTC.

The chain has TRBV9 and TRBJ2-2; D is uncertain. The CDR3 totals 13 residues. The V end was cut by 5 bases, the J end by 0 bases, with 5 bases between. Germline V gene data show CDR1 as SGDLS and CDR2 as YYNGEE. The CDR3 protein is CASRPANTGELFF. DNA for the CDR3: TGTGCCAGCAGGCCGGCGAACACCGGGGAGCTGTTTTTT.